This T cell receptor (beta chain) was observed in a study of blood T cell repertoires in COVID-19. Study-level background: Acute-phase and convalescent COVID-19 samples originated in the United States, Italy and Spain. The analysed material was cDNA or gDNA that came from T cells, B-cell-depleted T cells, or PBMCs.

As processed by the authors: The assay estimated nucleated cells by amplifying reference gene primers. The table came from immunoSEQ multiplex PCR; TCRdb's copy has only in-frame clones and leaves some out. The D gene and trimming were derived from the DNA, and the V and J assignments and clone size from that table. The table lists 150,000 to 200,000 clones, 80% to 90% of them singletons. A few counts support this clone. Additional DNA sequences in this sample encode the identical CDR3. The CDR3 has 14 residues. The V gene lost 1 base and the J gene lost 0 bases, with 6 bases spanning the gap. Germline V gene sequence: CDR1 LGHDT, CDR2 YNNKEL (reference sequence).

This clonotype was sampled from a man in his fifties with active or convalescent COVID-19. The chain joins TRBV3-1 (or the pseudogene TRBV3-2) to TRBJ1-1; D is uncertain. The sequencing sample was made of peripheral blood. The DNA of the CDR3 is TGTGCCAGCAGCCAAGTTTCTGTGAACACTGAAGCTTTCTTT. It encodes CASSQVSVNTEAFF.